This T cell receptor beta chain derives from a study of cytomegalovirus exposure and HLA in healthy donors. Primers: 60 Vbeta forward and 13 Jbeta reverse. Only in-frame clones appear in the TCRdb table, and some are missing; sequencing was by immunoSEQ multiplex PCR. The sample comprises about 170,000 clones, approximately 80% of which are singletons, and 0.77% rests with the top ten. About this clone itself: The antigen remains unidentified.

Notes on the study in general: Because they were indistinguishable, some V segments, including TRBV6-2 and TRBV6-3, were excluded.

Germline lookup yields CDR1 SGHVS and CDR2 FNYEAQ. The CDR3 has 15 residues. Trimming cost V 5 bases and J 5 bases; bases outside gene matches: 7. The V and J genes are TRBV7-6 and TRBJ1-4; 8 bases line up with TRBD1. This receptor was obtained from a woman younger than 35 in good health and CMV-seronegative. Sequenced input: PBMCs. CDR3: CASSVYRGGNEKLFF. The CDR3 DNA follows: TGTGCCAGCAGCGTCTACAGGGGGGGGAATGAAAAACTGTTTTTT. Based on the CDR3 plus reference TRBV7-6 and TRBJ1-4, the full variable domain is GAGVSQSPRYKVTKRGQDVALRCDPISGHVSLYWYRQALGQGPEFLTYFNYEAQQDKSGLPNDRFSAERPEGSISTLTIQRTEQRDSAMYRCASSVYRGGNEKLFFGSGTQLSVL.